The 21 T cell receptor beta chains listed next were all sequenced from one sample in a study of cytomegalovirus exposure and HLA in healthy donors (TCRdb year 2017). Receptors were amplified or captured by the immunoSEQ multiplex PCR assay. The multiplex PCR relied on a mix of 60 forward primers for TCR Vbeta segments and 13 reverse primers for TCR Jbeta segments. Drawn from immuneACCESS, this table holds only the in-frame rearrangements with V and J called that TCRdb kept. Clones are partly lost; checked studies trace under half to an unresolved V gene and leave the rest unexplained. The sample contains 180,000 or so clones, over 75% of them found a single time. The ten biggest clones cover about an eighth of the sample. The sample was PBMCs. Receptors originate from a man in his fifties or sixties in good health and CMV-seropositive.

CDR3 coding DNA: TGTGCCAGCAGTTTATTAGGAGGACCTAGAGAAAATCAGCCCCAGCATTTT. It yields the protein CASSLLGGPRENQPQHF. The rearrangement links TRBV28 to TRBJ1-5; D unresolved. Trimming cost V 1 base and J 4 bases, with 17 bases left between them. CDR1 and CDR2 from the germline V gene are MDHEN and SYDVKM. CDR3 length: 17 residues.

The chain carries TRBV4-2 and TRBJ2-3; 7 bases line up with TRBD2. This CDR3 is 16 amino acids long. Unmatched junction bases numbered 5, after V lost 1 base and J lost 1 base. CDR1 and CDR2 from the germline V gene are LGHNA and YNFKEQ. For the CDR3, the DNA is TGTGCCAGCAGCCAAGGCAGCGGGGCCGGCACAGATACGCAGTATTTT. Translated: CASSQGSGAGTDTQYF.

This clone has only one observation. V gene TRBV2 combines with J gene TRBJ1-3, with D perhaps matching TRBD1 (5 bases). CDR1 is SNHLY and CDR2 is FYNNEI in the germline V gene. This CDR3 has 17 residues. Trimming shortened V by 7 bases and J by 0 bases, and 19 bases separated the two germline ends. The CDR3 nucleotides read TGTGCCAGCACCAGTCTAATCTTGGGACTCTCTGGAAACACCATATATTTT. It codes for CASTSLILGLSGNTIYF.

This clone was counted a single time. This chain uses TRBV9 with TRBJ2-3; 10 bases line up with TRBD1. From germline, CDR1 is SGDLS and CDR2 YYNGEE. The CDR3 runs to 15 residues. With V trimmed by 0 bases and J by 4 bases, 2 bases remained unmatched. In DNA form, the CDR3 reads TGTGCCAGCAGCGTAGTCGGACAGGGGGCAGATACGCAGTATTTT. Translated, it gives CASSVVGQGADTQYF.

On this clone itself: Other DNA sequences from this sample encode an identical CDR3 as well. The chain combines TRBV9 with TRBJ2-3; weak D call: TRBD2 (6 bases). The CDR3 spans 13 residues. V was pared by 0 bases and J by 6 bases, with 8 bases between. Germline V CDR1 and CDR2: SGDLS, YYNGEE. The CDR3 DNA is TGTGCCAGCAGCGTAGGGGGGACTGATACGCAGTATTTT. Protein product: CASSVGGTDTQYF.

This chain joins TRBV5-1 and TRBJ2-1, with 8 bases fitting TRBD2. This CDR3 has 13 amino acids. Germline trimming cut 9 bases from V and 6 bases from J; bases unmatched to any gene: 8. From germline, CDR1 is SGHRS and CDR2 YFSETQ. The CDR3 DNA follows: TGCGCCACCAATCCCGGGGGGGGCAATGAGCAGTTCTTC. This sequence encodes CATNPGGGNEQFF. The full variable domain, its missing parts supplied by reference TRBV5-1 and TRBJ2-1, is KAGVTQTPRYLIKTRGQQVTLSCSPISGHRSVSWYQQTPGQGLQFLFEYFSETQRNKGNFPGRFSGRQFSNSRSEMNVSTLELGDSALYLCATNPGGGNEQFFGPGTRLTVL.

This clone was seen a handful of times. The V call is TRBV27, the J call TRBJ1-4; D ambiguous. This CDR3 comprises 16 residues. The V gene's germline CDR1 is MNHEY and CDR2 SMNVEV (reference sequence). V was clipped by 3 bases and J by 2 bases, with 13 bases between them. The CDR3 DNA is TGTGCCAGCAGTTTTCGAGGCTTACCCACTAATGAAAAACTGTTTTTT. Its protein is CASSFRGLPTNEKLFF.

The chain carries TRBV28 and TRBJ1-6, with D unclear. Trimming took 7 bases from V and 7 from J, leaving 8 bases between them. Germline lookup yields CDR1 MDHEN and CDR2 SYDVKM. The CDR3 is 12 residues long. This CDR3 is CASTYSNSPLHF. CDR3 nucleotides: TGTGCCAGCACGTATTCGAATTCACCCCTCCACTTT.

This chain links TRBV15 with TRBJ2-7; D not certain. This CDR3 comprises 14 residues. V was clipped by 5 bases and J by 5 bases, with 16 bases between them. Germline CDR1 is LNHNV and CDR2 is YYDKDF (reference sequence). The CDR3 region has the DNA TGTGCCACCAGCGAGTATTTAGGTGGGCACGAGCAGTACTTC. Amino acid sequence: CATSEYLGGHEQYF.

The V and J genes are TRBV5-4 and TRBJ2-7, with 9 bases that match TRBD1. This CDR3 is 18 amino acids long. Per germline, CDR1 SGHNT and CDR2 YYREEE (reference sequence). V gave up 2 bases and J gave up 2 bases; unmatched junction bases: 14. CDR3 loop: CASSLLPGQGSQTYEQYV. The CDR3 DNA sequence: TGTGCCAGCAGCTTATTACCGGGACAGGGCAGCCAAACCTACGAGCAGTACGTC.

The chain combines TRBV6-5 with TRBJ2-7; 9 bases fit TRBD1. V shed 10 bases and J 2 bases; nucleotides not matched to a gene: 9. This CDR3 has 14 residues. Per germline, CDR1 MNHEY and CDR2 SVGAGI. CDR3 coding DNA: TGTGCCAACCGAACAGGGGGCGAAACCTACGAGCAGTACTTC. Protein: CANRTGGETYEQYF.

The chain has TRBV4-3 and TRBJ2-5, with 13 bases matching TRBD2. V lost 3 bases to trimming and J lost 2 bases; unmatched junction nucleotides: 12. This CDR3 region has 19 residues. Per the germline V gene, CDR1 is LGHNA and CDR2 is YSLEER. In DNA form, the CDR3 reads TGCGCCAGCAGCCACGGACTAGCGGGGGCCACCCCAAGTCAAGAGACCCAGTACTTC. This gives the protein CASSHGLAGATPSQETQYF.

The J gene is TRBJ1-6, the V gene TRBV7-9; TRBD1 agrees at 11 bases. The junction had 2 bases not matched to a gene; V was cut back by 0 bases and J by 1 base. From germline, CDR1 is SEHNR and CDR2 FQNEAQ (reference sequence). The CDR3 runs 18 residues. The CDR3 DNA sequence: TGTGCCAGCAGCTTAGCCCGGGACAGGGGGTCCTATAATTCACCCCTCCACTTT. Translation: CASSLARDRGSYNSPLHF.

V usage is TRBV19 and J usage is TRBJ1-2; TRBD1 matches at 7 bases. Germline V gene data show CDR1 as LNHDA and CDR2 as SQIVND (reference sequence). V shed 4 bases and J 2 bases; nucleotides not matched to a gene: 10. The CDR3 has 16 residues. The CDR3 nucleotides are TGTGCCAGTAGTACCCTCCTGACAGGGCGCAACTATGGCTACACCTTC. Translated, it gives CASSTLLTGRNYGYTF.

This chain joins TRBV28 and TRBJ2-6; 9 nucleotides align to TRBD1. Germline CDR1 and CDR2: MDHEN and SYDVKM. CDR3 length equals 17 residues. V shed 3 bases and J 0 bases; nucleotides not matched to a gene: 3. The CDR3 loop reads CASSFPTGGSGANVLTF. The CDR3 DNA reads as TGTGCCAGCAGTTTTCCGACAGGGGGCTCTGGGGCCAACGTCCTGACTTTC.

This clone was counted a single time. This chain uses TRBV4-2 with TRBJ1-1, with a tentative D call TRBD1 (6 bases). Germline CDR1 is LGHNA and CDR2 is YNFKEQ. V lost 0 bases and J lost 0, with 11 bases in between. This CDR3 has 16 amino acids. The DNA of the CDR3 is TGTGCCAGCAGCCAAGATGGGGACATCCTGAACACTGAAGCTTTCTTT. The encoded protein is CASSQDGDILNTEAFF.

V and J are TRBV13 and TRBJ1-6; maybe TRBD1 (6 bases). This CDR3 comprises 17 residues. V was cut by 2 bases and J by 6 bases, with 17 bases left in between. CDR1 PRHDT and CDR2 FYEKMQ come from the germline V gene (reference sequence). In DNA form, the CDR3 reads TGTGCCAGCAGCTTAAAGTGGGCAGGGGTTGGTAATTCACCCCTCCACTTT. Translation gives CASSLKWAGVGNSPLHF. Variable domain in full (rest from reference TRBV13 and TRBJ1-6): AAGVIQSPRHLIKEKRETATLKCYPIPRHDTVYWYQQGPGQDPQFLISFYEKMQSDKGSIPDRFSAQQFSDYHSELNMSSLELGDSALYFCASSLKWAGVGNSPLHFGNGTRLTVT.

V and J are TRBV10-2 and TRBJ2-5; 9 positions agree with TRBD1. J gave up 5 bases and V 0 bases, and 7 bases lay outside the gene matches. The CDR3 covers 16 residues. Germline V gene sequence: CDR1 WSHSY, CDR2 SAAADI. The chain's CDR3 is CASSESWGTGLETQYF. The CDR3 DNA sequence: TGCGCCAGCAGTGAGTCTTGGGGGACAGGGTTGGAGACCCAGTACTTC.

This clone was observed once. This CDR3 is CASSIEPRPEDEQFF. CDR3 DNA sequence: TGTGCCAGTAGTATAGAGCCTCGGCCTGAGGATGAGCAGTTCTTC. The chain joins TRBV19 to TRBJ2-1; D ambiguous. In germline, CDR1 is LNHDA, CDR2 SQIVND (reference sequence). The CDR3 has 15 residues. V lost 0 bases and J lost 8, with 14 bases in between. The variable domain in full, completed from reference TRBV19 and TRBJ2-1, reads DGGITQSPKYLFRKEGQNVTLSCEQNLNHDAMYWYRQDPGQGLRLIYYSQIVNDFQKGDIAEGYSVSREKKESFPLTVTSAQKNPTAFYLCASSIEPRPEDEQFFGPGTRLTVL.

The CDR3 DNA follows: TGTGCCAGTAGTATTCTGGAGGTGGCCCCCTCCTACGAGCAGTACGTC. It yields the protein CASSILEVAPSYEQYV. The chain employs TRBV19 and TRBJ2-7, with a tentative D call TRBD2 (5 bases). This CDR3 comprises 16 residues. CDR1 LNHDA and CDR2 SQIVND come from the germline V gene (reference sequence). Trimming stripped 3 bases from V and 0 bases from J, with 15 bases between.

The chain couples TRBV5-1 to TRBJ1-1, with D hard to call. V shed 6 bases and J shed 1 base, with 7 bases lying between them. The CDR3 totals 12 residues. The germline V gene encodes CDR1 SGHRS and CDR2 YFSETQ. CDR3 region: CASNEGNTEAFF. CDR3 in DNA: TGCGCCAGCAATGAGGGGAACACTGAAGCTTTCTTT.